This passage covers 21 T cell receptor beta chains from one sample sequenced in a study of T cells in Graves' hyperthyroidism and ophthalmopathy. Amplified TCR beta CDR3 regions came from RNA transcripts. The TCR CDR3 was amplified in a first-round RT-PCR using the HTBI primer set. Via MiXCR, TCRdb re-called the multiplex PCR reads, giving one row per CDR3 protein. The sample holds 650,000 to 750,000 distinct CDR3 sequences, 14% seen once. The specimen sequenced was blood. Source of these receptors: a woman aged 18-35 years with Graves' hyperthyroidism.

This clonotype was seen only a few times. This sequence joins TRBV29-1 and TRBJ1-6; D remains ambiguous. Trimming took 7 bases from V and 10 from J, leaving 17 bases between them. CDR1 is SQVTM and CDR2 is ANQGSEA in the germline V gene. CDR3 size: 13 residues. In DNA form, the CDR3 reads TGCAGCGCCCTGAACGGGGTTAGGTCACCCCTCCACTTT. As protein: CSALNGVRSPLHF.

This clonotype was recorded a few times. The chain combines TRBV29-1 with TRBJ2-1, with D perhaps matching TRBD1 (5 bases). This CDR3 region has 17 residues. Per germline, CDR1 SQVTM and CDR2 ANQGSEA. V shed 1 base and J shed 1 base, with 17 bases lying between them. This CDR3 is CSVEGQTVPRSYNEQFF. The CDR3 DNA follows: TGCAGCGTTGAAGGTCAGACAGTCCCGAGGTCCTACAATGAGCAGTTCTTC.

In its sample, this clonotype was seen a few times. The chain recombines TRBV7-8 with TRBJ2-1; the D call may be TRBD1 or TRBD2 (5 bases each). V lost 5 bases and J lost 4, with 21 bases in between. The germline gives CDR1 SGHVS, CDR2 FQNEAQ. This CDR3 has 17 amino acids. The CDR3 loop reads CASSATPSWGLYNEQFF. The CDR3 DNA reads as TGTGCCAGCAGCGCAACTCCTAGTTGGGGGTTATACAATGAGCAGTTCTTC.

This clonotype has only a few counts. The chain links TRBV9 to TRBJ2-7; possibly TRBD1 for D (5 bases). V was pared by 0 bases and J by 3 bases, with 7 bases between. The CDR3 runs to 13 residues. The germline gives CDR1 SGDLS, CDR2 YYNGEE. The CDR3 is CASSVGQHYEQYF. CDR3 sequence (DNA): TGTGCCAGCAGCGTAGGACAGCACTACGAGCAGTACTTC.

This clonotype turned up a few times. V usage is TRBV5-4 and J usage is TRBJ2-7; no clear D gene. The CDR3 is 13 residues long. Germline assignment: CDR1 SGHNT and CDR2 YYREEE (reference sequence). V lost 0 bases and J lost 0, with 4 bases in between. The DNA of the CDR3 is TGTGCCAGCAGCTTGGCCTTCTCCTACGAGCAGTACTTC. Its translation is CASSLAFSYEQYF.

This clonotype was found a few times. The V gene is TRBV6-7, the J gene TRBJ1-4, with TRBD1 as a possible D gene (5 bases). TRBV6-7 is annotated as an ORF whose role is uncertain. This CDR3 is built from 17 residues. The V end lost 4 bases, the J end lost 2 bases, and 17 bases lay between the germline ends. CDR3 residues: CASSSMIAGRTNEKLFF. In DNA, the CDR3 is TGTGCCAGCAGTTCGATGATCGCAGGGCGCACTAATGAAAAACTGTTTTTT.

This clonotype appeared a few times. V gene TRBV6-5 combines with J gene TRBJ1-2; TRBD1 is a possible D gene (5 bases). This CDR3 comprises 16 residues. CDR1 and CDR2 (germline): MNHEY, SVGAGI. Trimming cost V 1 base and J 0 bases, with 12 bases left between them. This chain's CDR3 is CASSYFPGIANYGYTF. The DNA for the CDR3 is TGTGCCAGCAGTTACTTCCCAGGGATAGCTAACTATGGCTACACCTTC.

This clonotype was observed many times. This chain uses TRBV11-2 with TRBJ2-5; D not resolved. The CDR3 is 13 residues long. Trimming removed 0 bases from V and 1 base from J, with 3 bases in between. The germline CDR1 and CDR2 sequences are SGHAT and FQNNGV. The CDR3 region has the DNA TGTGCCAGCAGCTTAGAAATCCAAGAGACCCAGTACTTC. It is translated as CASSLEIQETQYF.

The rearrangement uses TRBV4-1 and TRBJ1-3; TRBD1 might be the D (6 bases). Trimming took off 4 bases at V and 1 base at J, with 17 bases between the two ends. CDR1 and CDR2 from the germline V gene are MGHRA and YSYEKL. The CDR3 has 17 residues. In DNA form, the CDR3 reads TGCGCCAGCAGCCTACAGGGAAGTTGGGCTTCTGGAAACACCATATATTTT. It specifies CASSLQGSWASGNTIYF.

This clonotype was seen many times. V is TRBV4-1 and J is TRBJ2-1; a weak D match, TRBD1 (5 bases). The CDR3 sequence is 14 residues long. Germline values: CDR1 MGHRA, CDR2 YSYEKL. Between the trimmed V and J ends, which lost 7 bases and 4 bases, there was a span of 14 bases. Written as DNA, the CDR3 is TGCGCCAGCACCCCGACAGTGGATTACAATGAGCAGTTCTTC. It is translated as CASTPTVDYNEQFF.

This clonotype was recorded at least ten times. The chain combines TRBV27 with TRBJ2-2, with D uncertain. V dropped 7 bases and J dropped 3 bases, with 6 bases sitting between them. The CDR3 consists of 12 residues. Germline assignment: CDR1 MNHEY and CDR2 SMNVEV (reference sequence). In nucleotides, the CDR3 is TGTGCCAGCACCCACGACACCGGGGAGCTGTTTTTT. It is translated as CASTHDTGELFF.

This clonotype was recorded at least ten times. The V call is TRBV11-2, the J call TRBJ2-2; TRBD2 matches at 7 bases. In germline, CDR1 is SGHAT, CDR2 FQNNGV. The ends lost 1 base at V and 6 bases at J; junction bases unmatched: 11. The CDR3 consists of 17 residues. This CDR3 reads CASSLGRLAELAGELFF. The CDR3 nucleotides read TGTGCCAGCAGCTTAGGAAGGCTAGCGGAATTGGCCGGGGAGCTGTTTTTT.

The chain has TRBV9 and TRBJ2-7; D perhaps matches TRBD2 (6 bases). In germline, CDR1 is SGDLS, CDR2 YYNGEE. Trimming stripped 3 bases from V and 0 bases from J, with 13 bases between. The length of the CDR3 is 15 residues. The CDR3 loop is CASSGGDSNSYEQYF. The CDR3 DNA sequence: TGTGCCAGCAGCGGGGGGGACTCGAACTCCTACGAGCAGTACTTC.

Regarding this clonotype: Just one base apart from a much larger clone, this may be a read error. The chain has TRBV6-2 or TRBV6-3 and TRBJ2-2, with D possibly being TRBD1 or TRBD2 (5 bases each). The CDR3 consists of 16 residues. Germline V lookup: CDR1 MNHEY, CDR2 SVGEGT. The CDR3 DNA follows: TGTGCCGGCAGTTACTCGCGACTGGGGGACACCGGGGAGCTGTTTTTT. Its protein is CAGSYSRLGDTGELFF.

The chain employs TRBV3-1 and TRBJ1-2, with TRBD1 matching 8 bases. J gave up 8 bases and V 2 bases, and 7 bases lay outside the gene matches. Germline CDR1 is LGHDT and CDR2 is YNNKEL (reference sequence). This CDR3 is built from 14 residues. The CDR3 DNA follows: TGTGCCAGCAGCCAAATGGACAGGGCGAGGGGCTACACCTTC. Translation gives CASSQMDRARGYTF.

This clonotype has more than one count but fewer than ten. This sequence joins TRBV6-2 or TRBV6-3 and TRBJ2-1; the match to TRBD1 covers 8 bases. V trimming: 5 bases; J trimming: 4 bases; junction bases outside the gene matches: 13. Per germline, CDR1 MNHEY and CDR2 SVGEGT. The length of the CDR3 is 17 residues. CDR3 sequence (DNA): TGTGCCAGCAGTGAGGTACCGACAGGGGCAGGATACAATGAGCAGTTCTTC. Its translation: CASSEVPTGAGYNEQFF.

The gene calls are TRBV28 and TRBJ2-6; D not certain. The CDR3 loop spans 15 amino acids. V dropped 5 bases and J dropped 0 bases, with 8 bases sitting between them. Per germline, CDR1 MDHEN and CDR2 SYDVKM. CDR3 region: CASSLLRSGANVLTF. In DNA, the CDR3 is TGTGCCAGCAGTCTCCTGCGCTCTGGGGCCAACGTCCTGACTTTC.

As for this clonotype: This sequence may be a read error, since a much larger clone differs from it by one base. This chain links TRBV19 with TRBJ1-2, with 7 bases lining up with TRBD1. V shed 6 bases and J 4 bases; nucleotides not matched to a gene: 14. Germline V gives CDR1 LNHDA, CDR2 SQIVND (reference sequence). The CDR3 spans 16 residues. CDR3 DNA: TGTGCCAGTAGGAACCGGGACAGACGATTTGGCTATGGCTACACCTTC. It specifies CASRNRDRRFGYGYTF.

As for this clonotype: It may be a read error: a sequence one base away is much more abundant. The chain combines TRBV20-1 with TRBJ1-1; D not certain. Germline lookup yields CDR1 DFQATT and CDR2 SNEGSKA (reference sequence). This CDR3 is built from 13 residues. Here the CDR3 DNA reads TGCAGTGCCAGGCCCATCAGCGACACTGGAGCTTTCTTT. Protein product: CSARPISDTGAFF.

The chain is built from TRBV9 and TRBJ2-7, with D perhaps TRBD2 (6 bases). The V gene's germline CDR1 is SGDLS and CDR2 YYNGEE. The CDR3 has 15 residues. The germline V and J ends were trimmed by 3 bases and 4 bases, with 17 bases remaining between them. The CDR3 DNA sequence: TGTGCCAGCAGCGAGACGGGACTCGGATCATACGAGCAGTACTTC. Translating it yields CASSETGLGSYEQYF.

The gene calls are TRBV15 and TRBJ2-2; D ambiguous. Germline V gives CDR1 LNHNV, CDR2 YYDKDF (reference sequence). V was shortened by 1 base and J by 0 bases, with 6 bases between the two germline ends. This CDR3 has 15 residues. CDR3 nucleotides: TGTGCCACCAGCAGAGCTGGGCCGAACACCGGGGAGCTGTTTTTT. Translating gives CATSRAGPNTGELFF.